The rows below give T cell receptor beta chains drawn from one sample of a study of CXCR3-negative and CXCR3-positive naive CD8 T cells. TCRdb re-called the 5' RACE reads; one entry per CDR3 protein, DNA not given. The sample yields over 150,000 distinct CDR3 sequences, of which the top ten take up approximately 0.51%. Sequenced material: naive CXCR3+ CD8+ T cells from blood. The receptors here all came from a human donor in good health. Some clones in this sample may be carry-over from other donors' samples. Both conserved end residues are part of each CDR3. Fields, in order: V gene, J gene, CDR3 protein.

v_call: TRBV12-3/TRBV12-4
j_call: TRBJ1-6
cdr3_aa: CASSPDRDSPLHF

v_call: TRBV6-2/TRBV6-3
j_call: TRBJ1-2
cdr3_aa: CASSSLGDGYTF

v_call: TRBV7-7
j_call: TRBJ2-1
cdr3_aa: CASSLSAQTAPLNEQFF

v_call: TRBV9
j_call: TRBJ2-7
cdr3_aa: CASSPSGSQNEQYF

v_call: TRBV20-1
j_call: TRBJ2-3
cdr3_aa: CSARPSGLAGITDTQYF

v_call: TRBV15
j_call: TRBJ1-2
cdr3_aa: CATSREVAIDGYTF

v_call: TRBV7-9
j_call: TRBJ2-3
cdr3_aa: CASSKGAGESPLRNTQYF

v_call: TRBV29-1
j_call: TRBJ2-1
cdr3_aa: CSVDFIAGGNEQFF

v_call: TRBV9
j_call: TRBJ1-1
cdr3_aa: CASSVPGHTEAFF

v_call: TRBV29-1
j_call: TRBJ2-1
cdr3_aa: CSVERREDYNEQFF

v_call: TRBV5-5
j_call: TRBJ2-5
cdr3_aa: CASSLEGRASETQYF

v_call: TRBV12-3/TRBV12-4
j_call: TRBJ1-2
cdr3_aa: CASRGQSYGYTF

v_call: TRBV20-1
j_call: TRBJ1-1
cdr3_aa: CSAWDNSNTEAFF

v_call: TRBV2
j_call: TRBJ2-7
cdr3_aa: CASSEEQSSYEQYF

v_call: TRBV6-2/TRBV6-3
j_call: TRBJ2-7
cdr3_aa: CASSYSGAYEQYF

v_call: TRBV7-3
j_call: TRBJ2-3
cdr3_aa: CASSLRAGATLADTQYF

v_call: TRBV12-3/TRBV12-4
j_call: TRBJ1-2
cdr3_aa: CASSPSLSYGYTF

v_call: TRBV5-1
j_call: TRBJ2-3
cdr3_aa: CASSLVSGTDTQYF

v_call: TRBV11-3
j_call: TRBJ2-1
cdr3_aa: CASSLEGDRVRNEQFF

v_call: TRBV29-1
j_call: TRBJ1-2
cdr3_aa: CSVDYRTNYGYTF

v_call: TRBV7-9
j_call: TRBJ2-3
cdr3_aa: CASSLGTSGRIYMNTQYF

v_call: TRBV12-3/TRBV12-4
j_call: TRBJ2-3
cdr3_aa: CASSQGGSDTQYF

v_call: TRBV7-2
j_call: TRBJ1-3
cdr3_aa: CASSLGSAGSGNTIYF

v_call: TRBV15
j_call: TRBJ2-6
cdr3_aa: CATSGPSGANVLTF

v_call: TRBV11-2
j_call: TRBJ2-1
cdr3_aa: CASTLNAGHNEQFF

v_call: TRBV7-9
j_call: TRBJ2-7
cdr3_aa: CASSYGRSFSYEQYF

v_call: TRBV29-1
j_call: TRBJ1-1
cdr3_aa: CSIANQNTEAFF

v_call: TRBV5-4
j_call: TRBJ2-1
cdr3_aa: CASGLAGYNEQFF

v_call: TRBV29-1
j_call: TRBJ2-5
cdr3_aa: CSVEDFFDGTQYF

v_call: TRBV6-5
j_call: TRBJ2-1
cdr3_aa: CASSSVGSSYNEQFF

v_call: TRBV5-1
j_call: TRBJ2-7
cdr3_aa: CASKGATSYEQYF

v_call: TRBV9
j_call: TRBJ2-3
cdr3_aa: CASSSKRGEVTDTQYF

v_call: TRBV20-1
j_call: TRBJ2-1
cdr3_aa: CSAPGTNYNEQFF

v_call: TRBV14
j_call: TRBJ2-1
cdr3_aa: CASSVVGSRNEQFF

v_call: TRBV4-1
j_call: TRBJ2-2
cdr3_aa: CASSQEIANTGELFF

v_call: TRBV6-6
j_call: TRBJ2-7
cdr3_aa: CASSYSQGAYEQYF

v_call: TRBV12-3/TRBV12-4
j_call: TRBJ1-1
cdr3_aa: CASSPLHSNTEAFF

v_call: TRBV20-1
j_call: TRBJ2-7
cdr3_aa: CSARDSGQPDHEQYF

v_call: TRBV25-1
j_call: TRBJ2-5
cdr3_aa: CASKVAGEETQYF

v_call: TRBV7-3
j_call: TRBJ2-2
cdr3_aa: CASSTRGGNTGELFF

v_call: TRBV29-1
j_call: TRBJ2-3
cdr3_aa: CSVLEVDTQYF

v_call: TRBV14
j_call: TRBJ2-1
cdr3_aa: CASSQGAGYNEQFF

v_call: TRBV7-8
j_call: TRBJ2-5
cdr3_aa: CASSSRQHQETQYF

v_call: TRBV2
j_call: TRBJ2-7
cdr3_aa: CASSDSLAAYEQYF

v_call: TRBV10-3
j_call: TRBJ2-7
cdr3_aa: CAIAGASAYEQYF

v_call: TRBV5-5
j_call: TRBJ2-7
cdr3_aa: CASSLARVSAVMTYEQYF